Listed here are 30 T cell receptor beta chains from one sample, sequenced in a study of shared clonotypes between healthy human individuals. Measured with immunoSEQ multiplex PCR; TCRdb has only the in-frame clones, and not every one. The repertoire includes around 700,000 clones, 60% to 80% of them detected once, and about 1.8% sits in the top ten. Sequenced: memory CD4+ T cells sorted from blood. Subset: CD45RA-negative fraction. These receptors were taken from a woman between 25 and 40 years old in good health.

The DNA for the CDR3 is TGTGCCAGCAGCAAAGTTGGGACAGGGGGGTGGTGTACTGAAGCTTTCTTT. This translates into CASSKVGTGGWCTEAFF. The V call is TRBV21-1, the J call TRBJ1-1; TRBD1 was called by the table and not checked on the DNA. TRBV21-1 is a pseudogene segment. The CDR3 consists of 17 residues.

In regard to this clone: The junction and the germline gene differ at one end; a read error may be behind it. This chain joins TRBV10-3 and TRBJ2-7; 9 positions agree with TRBD2. Germline values: CDR1 ENHRY, CDR2 SYGVKD. CDR3 size: 14 residues. The CDR3 protein is CASSYGGRAGEQYF. Here the CDR3 DNA reads TGTGCCAGCAGTTACGGCGGGAGGGCCGGAGAGCAGTACTTC.

The V gene is TRBV6-1, the J gene TRBJ1-4; D ambiguous. Trimming removed 0 bases at V and 4 bases at J, with 9 bases between. In germline, CDR1 is MNHNS, CDR2 SASEGT. The CDR3 sequence is 15 residues long. The CDR3 coding sequence is TGTGCCAGCAGTGAAGCACGAGGAGATAATGAAAAACTGTTTTTT. This sequence encodes CASSEARGDNEKLFF.

The gene calls are TRBV2 and TRBJ2-2; D not resolved. The CDR3 spans 14 residues. The germline V gene encodes CDR1 SNHLY and CDR2 FYNNEI. The germline V and J ends were trimmed by 11 bases and 5 bases, with 18 bases remaining between them. The CDR3 bases are TGTGCCGGAAGGGCGACGCATTCAACCGGGGAGCTGTTTTTT. Translated: CAGRATHSTGELFF.

The chain recombines TRBV15 with TRBJ1-1; 9 bases match TRBD1. The V and J ends lost 0 bases and 4 bases, in that order; junction bases with no gene match: 15. Germline V lookup: CDR1 LNHNV, CDR2 YYDKDF (reference sequence). This CDR3 is built from 19 residues. In nucleotides, the CDR3 is TGTGCCACCAGCAGAGATTATCCAGGACAGGGGTTGGGTAGCACTGAAGCTTTCTTT. This translates into CATSRDYPGQGLGSTEAFF.

This clone was seen a few times. The J gene is TRBJ1-2, the V gene TRBV5-4; no definite D call. V was shortened by 3 bases and J by 8 bases, with 20 bases between the two germline ends. This CDR3 spans 15 amino acids. Germline V gene sequence: CDR1 SGHNT, CDR2 YYREEE (reference sequence). The CDR3 here is CASSSGGGIGFGYTF. In DNA, the CDR3 is TGTGCCAGCAGCTCGGGAGGAGGCATCGGTTTCGGCTACACCTTC.

The chain combines TRBV28 with TRBJ2-3; no firm D call. The V and J ends lost 2 bases and 6 bases respectively, with 6 bases between them. The CDR3 is 12 residues long. The germline V gene has CDR1 MDHEN and CDR2 SYDVKM. The chain's CDR3 is CASSLNLDTQYF. In DNA, the CDR3 is TGTGCCAGCAGTTTAAATTTGGATACGCAGTATTTT. Full variable domain (remainder filled in from reference TRBV28 and TRBJ2-3): DVKVTQSSRYLVKRTGEKVFLECVQDMDHENMFWYRQDPGLGLRLIYFSYDVKMKEKGDIPEGYSVSREKKERFSLILESASTNQTSMYLCASSLNLDTQYFGPGTRLTVL.

The chain uses TRBV14 and TRBJ2-5; 10 bases match TRBD2. Unmatched junction bases numbered 6, after V lost 4 bases and J lost 7 bases. Germline V gene lookup returns CDR1 SGHDN and CDR2 FVKESK. This CDR3 region has 14 residues. The CDR3 nucleotides are TGTGCCAGCAGCCCCCTAGCGGGAGTTGGGACCCAGTACTTC. Protein product: CASSPLAGVGTQYF.

V and J are TRBV28 and TRBJ1-5; D is uncertain. Between the trimmed V and J ends, which lost 3 bases and 8 bases, there was a span of 17 bases. CDR1 is MDHEN, CDR2 SYDVKM, per germline. The CDR3 contains 15 residues. CDR3 nucleotide sequence: TGTGCCAGCAGTTTCGCCGGCGGCCGGTCGAAGCCCCAGCATTTT. This codes for CASSFAGGRSKPQHF.

Concerning this clone itself: A much more abundant neighbour one base away suggests this may be a read error. This specimen includes other DNA sequences encoding the same CDR3. The chain couples TRBV18 to TRBJ2-5, with 7 bases aligning to TRBD1. Germline CDR1 and CDR2: KGHSH and LQKENI. The trim removed 3 bases at V and 1 base at J, leaving 2 bases unmatched. The CDR3 contains 14 residues. The chain's CDR3 is CASSPWDSQETQYF. The CDR3 DNA sequence: TGTGCCAGCTCACCTTGGGACAGCCAAGAGACCCAGTACTTC. Using reference TRBV18 and TRBJ2-5 for the parts outside the CDR3, the full variable domain is NAGVMQNPRHLVRRRGQEARLRCSPMKGHSHVYWYRQLPEEGLKFMVYLQKENIIDESGMPKERFSAEFPKEGPSILRIQQVVRGDSAAYFCASSPWDSQETQYFGPGTRLLVL.

The rearrangement uses TRBV9 and TRBJ1-2; D is ambiguous. V was shortened by 3 bases and J by 4 bases, with 13 bases between the two germline ends. The CDR3 contains 14 residues. Looked up from germline, CDR1 is SGDLS and CDR2 is YYNGEE. CDR3 region: CASSATTGVYGYTF. The CDR3 nucleotides are TGTGCCAGCAGCGCCACAACCGGGGTCTATGGCTACACCTTC.

This clone was recorded a few times. Here the CDR3 DNA reads TGTGCCACCAGCCTCCGGGAGTTTGGGGCAACCGGGGAGCTGTTTTTT. Amino acid sequence: CATSLREFGATGELFF. The V gene is TRBV15, the J gene TRBJ2-2; a weak D match, TRBD2 (6 bases). Trimming cost V 5 bases and J 5 bases, with 18 bases left between them. Germline V lookup: CDR1 LNHNV, CDR2 YYDKDF (reference sequence). The CDR3 length is 16 residues.

This clone was seen a single time. The chain joins TRBV15 to TRBJ2-1; a possible D gene is TRBD1 (6 bases). Germline V gives CDR1 LNHNV, CDR2 YYDKDF (reference sequence). The length of the CDR3 is 13 residues. The germline V and J ends were trimmed by 5 bases and 7 bases, with 12 bases remaining between them. CDR3 loop: CATSPPTGNEQFF. The CDR3 nucleotides are TGTGCCACCAGCCCCCCTACAGGGAATGAGCAGTTCTTC.

The rearrangement joins TRBV28 to TRBJ2-7; 7 nucleotides align to TRBD1. This CDR3 spans 17 amino acids. Per germline, CDR1 MDHEN and CDR2 SYDVKM. Germline trimming cut 6 bases from V and 5 bases from J; bases unmatched to any gene: 19. In DNA, the CDR3 is TGTGCCAGCAGCTCACGTCCCCTCGACAGGGACCCTAACGAGCAGTACTTC. Translation gives CASSSRPLDRDPNEQYF.

The chain recombines TRBV27 with TRBJ1-2; the D is unclear. Germline assignment: CDR1 MNHEY and CDR2 SMNVEV (reference sequence). The CDR3 is made up of 15 amino acids. Between the trimmed V and J ends, which lost 5 bases and 4 bases, there was a span of 17 bases. The chain's CDR3 is CASSLRAGKGYGYTF. The CDR3 nucleotides are TGTGCCAGCAGTCTTCGGGCCGGAAAGGGCTATGGCTACACCTTC.

This chain connects TRBV6-5 to TRBJ2-3; D gene uncertain. The CDR3 covers 15 residues. Trimming removed 2 bases at V and 5 bases at J, with 14 bases between. Germline V lookup: CDR1 MNHEY, CDR2 SVGAGI. This CDR3 reads CASSYGFGLKDTQYF. DNA for the CDR3: TGTGCCAGCAGTTACGGGTTTGGGCTTAAAGATACGCAGTATTTT.

The rearrangement links TRBV18 to TRBJ1-5; TRBD1 agrees at 9 bases. The germline gives CDR1 KGHSH, CDR2 LQKENI. CDR3 length: 17 residues. V dropped 5 bases and J dropped 3; count of bases not matched to a gene: 11. For the CDR3, the DNA is TGTGCCAGCTCATCGCGCATGGGACAGGGATCCAATCAGCCCCAGCATTTT. Translating it yields CASSSRMGQGSNQPQHF. Filled out from reference TRBV18 and TRBJ1-5, the complete variable domain reads NAGVMQNPRHLVRRRGQEARLRCSPMKGHSHVYWYRQLPEEGLKFMVYLQKENIIDESGMPKERFSAEFPKEGPSILRIQQVVRGDSAAYFCASSSRMGQGSNQPQHFGDGTRLSIL.

The CDR3 here is CASSPIGTASSYEQYF. The CDR3 DNA is TGTGCCAGCTCACCAATCGGGACAGCGAGCTCCTACGAGCAGTACTTC. The chain has TRBV18 and TRBJ2-7; 7 positions agree with TRBD1. This CDR3 has 16 amino acids. V lost 2 bases to trimming and J lost 0 bases; unmatched junction nucleotides: 7. Germline V gene lookup returns CDR1 KGHSH and CDR2 LQKENI.

The gene calls are TRBV7-2 and TRBJ1-5, with D perhaps TRBD1 (6 bases). Germline V gene sequence: CDR1 SGHTA, CDR2 FQGNSA. The CDR3 runs 14 residues. V was clipped by 5 bases and J by 7 bases, with 15 bases between them. The CDR3: CASSEGQGYQPQHF. In nucleotides, the CDR3 is TGTGCCAGCAGCGAAGGCCAGGGGTACCAGCCCCAGCATTTT.

This chain links TRBV23-1 with TRBJ2-7; 15 nucleotides agree with TRBD2. TRBV23-1 is an ORF for which the function is uncertain. CDR3 size: 16 residues. Trimming removed 2 bases from V and 5 bases from J; junction bases left unmatched: 4. The CDR3 sequence is CASSQTGTSGRNEQYF. In nucleotides, the CDR3 is TGCGCCAGCAGTCAAACCGGGACTAGCGGGAGGAACGAGCAGTACTTC.

The chain couples TRBV30 to TRBJ1-4; a possible D gene is TRBD1 (5 bases). The germline V gene has CDR1 GTSNPN and CDR2 SVGIG (reference sequence). Trimming removed 0 bases at V and 3 bases at J, with 11 bases between. The CDR3 runs 15 residues. This chain's CDR3 is CAWSVGEGPNEKLFF. For the CDR3, the DNA is TGTGCCTGGAGTGTAGGGGAGGGACCTAATGAAAAACTGTTTTTT.

This rearrangement joins TRBV11-2 to TRBJ2-3; D gene unclear. The V and J ends lost 3 bases and 1 base respectively, with 17 bases between them. This CDR3 contains 17 residues. Per the germline V gene, CDR1 is SGHAT and CDR2 is FQNNGV. CDR3 coding DNA: TGTGCCAGCAGCTTTCTTGACCTCCCAAGAGGCACAGATACGCAGTATTTT. Protein sequence: CASSFLDLPRGTDTQYF. Full variable domain (missing parts from reference TRBV11-2 and TRBJ2-3): EAGVAQSPRYKIIEKRQSVAFWCNPISGHATLYWYQQILGQGPKLLIQFQNNGVVDDSQLPKDRFSAERLKGVDSTLKIQPAKLEDSAVYLCASSFLDLPRGTDTQYFGPGTRLTVL.

The CDR3 DNA reads TGTGCCAGCAGTGTACCGGGACAGGGGTCCGGGGAGCTGTTTTTT. Protein product: CASSVPGQGSGELFF. This chain links TRBV27 with TRBJ2-2; 10 nucleotides match TRBD1. V shed 5 bases and J 6 bases; nucleotides not matched to a gene: 6. Per the germline V gene, CDR1 is MNHEY and CDR2 is SMNVEV (reference sequence). The CDR3 length is 15 residues.

On this clone: Other DNA sequences in this sample translate to the same CDR3. The chain employs TRBV5-1 and TRBJ2-3; 9 bases are a match to TRBD1. CDR3 length: 16 amino acids. After removal of 4 bases from V and 0 bases from J, the junction contained 6 bases not matched to a gene. The germline gives CDR1 SGHRS, CDR2 YFSETQ. The chain's CDR3 is CASSTGQGPSTDTQYF. As DNA, the CDR3 is TGCGCCAGCAGCACCGGACAGGGGCCTAGCACAGATACGCAGTATTTT. The full variable domain, completed using reference TRBV5-1 and TRBJ2-3, is KAGVTQTPRYLIKTRGQQVTLSCSPISGHRSVSWYQQTPGQGLQFLFEYFSETQRNKGNFPGRFSGRQFSNSRSEMNVSTLELGDSALYLCASSTGQGPSTDTQYFGPGTRLTVL.

The chain employs TRBV18 and TRBJ2-7; the D is unclear. CDR3 length: 12 residues. V was trimmed by 3 bases and J by 4 bases, leaving 7 bases between them. Germline lookup yields CDR1 KGHSH and CDR2 LQKENI. CDR3 coding DNA: TGTGCCAGCTCACCGATGCCGTACGAGCAGTACTTC. It specifies CASSPMPYEQYF.

The chain joins TRBV19 to TRBJ2-3; possible D gene TRBD2, 6 bases. CDR3 size: 16 residues. Germline CDR1 LNHDA, CDR2 SQIVND (reference sequence). The V gene lost 6 bases and the J gene lost 0 bases, with 16 bases spanning the gap. The CDR3 is CASSGGKLKSTDTQYF. CDR3 DNA sequence: TGTGCCAGTAGCGGAGGGAAGCTAAAAAGCACAGATACGCAGTATTTT.

V usage is TRBV6-5 and J usage is TRBJ2-3; 7 bases align to TRBD1. This CDR3 is built from 14 residues. V trimming: 2 bases; J trimming: 6 bases; junction bases outside the gene matches: 5. Germline CDR1 MNHEY, CDR2 SVGAGI. The CDR3 loop is CASSYPDRADTQYF. CDR3 sequence (DNA): TGTGCCAGCAGTTACCCCGACAGGGCCGATACGCAGTATTTT.

This rearrangement joins TRBV28 to TRBJ1-1; TRBD1 might be the D (5 bases). The CDR3 has 18 amino acids. The germline V gene encodes CDR1 MDHEN and CDR2 SYDVKM. The V end lost 6 bases, the J end lost 6 bases, and 29 bases lay between the germline ends. This chain's CDR3 is CASSPQGLTTHRGSEAFF. The CDR3 nucleotides are TGTGCCAGCAGCCCCCAGGGCCTAACAACCCATCGGGGGTCTGAAGCTTTCTTT. The variable domain in full, completed from reference TRBV28 and TRBJ1-1, reads DVKVTQSSRYLVKRTGEKVFLECVQDMDHENMFWYRQDPGLGLRLIYFSYDVKMKEKGDIPEGYSVSREKKERFSLILESASTNQTSMYLCASSPQGLTTHRGSEAFFGQGTRLTVV.

The chain links TRBV11-2 to TRBJ2-3; D not resolved. The germline V and J ends were trimmed by 5 bases and 6 bases, with 12 bases remaining between them. This CDR3 has 13 residues. CDR1 is SGHAT, CDR2 FQNNGV, per germline. The DNA of the CDR3 is TGTGCCAGCAGCGAAACGGTGGGCGATACGCAGTATTTT. Its protein product is CASSETVGDTQYF.

The V and J genes are TRBV19 and TRBJ1-1; a weak D match, TRBD1 (6 bases). Trimming stripped 6 bases from V and 3 bases from J, with 11 bases between. CDR3 length: 13 residues. Germline CDR1 LNHDA, CDR2 SQIVND (reference sequence). The DNA of the CDR3 is TGTGCCAGTAGCGACCACAGGGACACTGAAGCTTTCTTT. It specifies CASSDHRDTEAFF.